This is a list of T cell receptor beta chains from one sample in a study of Graves' ophthalmopathy and Graves' hyperthyroidism. TCRdb passed the multiplex PCR reads through MiXCR, listing each CDR3 protein once. This table holds about 620,000 distinct CDR3 sequences, about 20% found once. The sequenced material came from peripheral blood. These receptors were taken from a woman between 18 and 29 years old with stable Graves' hyperthyroidism. Some clones in this sample may be carry-over from other donors' samples. Each CDR3 is given with its conserved first and last residue. The order of the fields is D gene, clone size, J gene, V gene, CDR3 protein, CDR3 DNA. D genes are given only for firm matches. Some rows mark clone size as missing; the rest say once, few, many or name a class of expanded clone.

d_call: -; clone_size: many; j_call: TRBJ1-6; v_call: TRBV6-2/TRBV6-3; cdr3_aa: CASSYYRTENSPLHF; cdr3_nt: TGTGCCAGCAGTTACTATAGGACAGAAAATTCACCCCTCCACTTT
d_call: TRBD2; clone_size: many; j_call: TRBJ2-7; v_call: TRBV27; cdr3_aa: CASNPAASGTSEQYF; cdr3_nt: TGTGCCAGCAACCCAGCGGCTAGCGGGACATCCGAGCAGTACTTC
d_call: -; clone_size: many; j_call: TRBJ1-1; v_call: TRBV12-3/TRBV12-4; cdr3_aa: CASSFGQNTEAFF; cdr3_nt: TGTGCCAGCAGTTTTGGACAGAACACTGAAGCTTTCTTT
d_call: TRBD2; clone_size: many; j_call: TRBJ2-5; v_call: TRBV7-3; cdr3_aa: CASSLGRSGGQETQYF; cdr3_nt: TGTGCCAGCAGCTTAGGTCGCAGCGGGGGTCAAGAGACCCAGTACTTC
d_call: TRBD1; clone_size: many; j_call: TRBJ2-5; v_call: TRBV6-5; cdr3_aa: CASSYQGTAQETQYF; cdr3_nt: TGTGCCAGCAGTTACCAAGGGACAGCCCAAGAGACCCAGTACTTC
d_call: -; clone_size: many; j_call: TRBJ2-7; v_call: TRBV20-1; cdr3_aa: CSAPGAFVHEQYF; cdr3_nt: TGCAGTGCCCCGGGGGCCTTCGTCCACGAGCAGTACTTC
d_call: -; clone_size: -; j_call: TRBJ2-5; v_call: TRBV11-2; cdr3_aa: CASSLGGQYF; cdr3_nt: TGTGCCAGCAGCTTGGGCGGGCAGTACTTC
d_call: TRBD1; clone_size: -; j_call: TRBJ1-1; v_call: TRBV2; cdr3_aa: CASSDRGQTGAEAFF; cdr3_nt: TGTGCCAGCAGTGATAGGGGACAGACCGGCGCTGAAGCTTTCTTT
d_call: -; clone_size: few; j_call: TRBJ2-4; v_call: TRBV19; cdr3_aa: CASKAFRQTLYF; cdr3_nt: TGTGCCAGCAAGGCTTTTCGACAGACGCTGTACTTC
d_call: TRBD2; clone_size: -; j_call: TRBJ2-4; v_call: TRBV12-3/TRBV12-4; cdr3_aa: CASSFGFRGLARENIQYF; cdr3_nt: TGTGCCAGCAGTTTCGGTTTCCGGGGACTAGCTAGGGAAAACATTCAGTACTTC
d_call: TRBD2; clone_size: many; j_call: TRBJ2-2; v_call: TRBV11-1; cdr3_aa: CASLKGLAVNTGELFF; cdr3_nt: TGTGCCAGCCTGAAGGGACTAGCGGTAAACACCGGGGAGCTGTTTTTT
d_call: -; clone_size: few; j_call: TRBJ2-7; v_call: TRBV5-1; cdr3_aa: CASSLAGRNERQYF; cdr3_nt: TGCGCCAGCAGCTTGGCCGGACGGAACGAAAGGCAGTACTTC
d_call: -; clone_size: many; j_call: TRBJ2-5; v_call: TRBV7-3; cdr3_aa: CASSLTRDPSETQYF; cdr3_nt: TGTGCCAGCAGCTTAACGAGGGATCCGTCGGAGACCCAGTACTTC
d_call: -; clone_size: -; j_call: TRBJ2-2; v_call: TRBV7-9; cdr3_aa: CASSLRTVAGELFF; cdr3_nt: TGTGCCAGCAGCTTGCGGACAGTCGCCGGGGAGCTGTTTTTT
d_call: -; clone_size: -; j_call: TRBJ2-7; v_call: TRBV15; cdr3_aa: CATSRERAISSYEQYF; cdr3_nt: TGTGCCACCAGCAGAGAGAGGGCTATCAGCTCCTACGAGCAGTACTTC
d_call: -; clone_size: few; j_call: TRBJ2-7; v_call: TRBV28; cdr3_aa: CASSLPPAPPSYEQYF; cdr3_nt: TGTGCCAGCAGTTTACCCCCCGCGCCACCCTCCTACGAGCAGTACTTC
d_call: -; clone_size: -; j_call: TRBJ2-7; v_call: TRBV4-1; cdr3_aa: CASRAVGTYEQYF; cdr3_nt: TGCGCCAGCAGGGCTGTAGGGACCTACGAGCAGTACTTC
d_call: -; clone_size: -; j_call: TRBJ2-5; v_call: TRBV3-1; cdr3_aa: CASSQGAVGETQYF; cdr3_nt: TGTGCCAGCAGCCAAGGAGCGGTAGGGGAGACCCAGTACTTC
d_call: TRBD1; clone_size: many; j_call: TRBJ1-1; v_call: TRBV27; cdr3_aa: CASSLLGTGKISAEAFF; cdr3_nt: TGTGCCAGCAGTTTACTCGGGACAGGGAAGATTTCTGCTGAAGCTTTCTTT
d_call: -; clone_size: many; j_call: TRBJ1-1; v_call: TRBV12-3/TRBV12-4; cdr3_aa: CASSPSHWNTEAFF; cdr3_nt: TGTGCCAGCAGTCCTTCTCACTGGAACACTGAAGCTTTCTTT
d_call: -; clone_size: -; j_call: TRBJ2-5; v_call: TRBV6-1; cdr3_aa: CASMRNRIQETQYF; cdr3_nt: TGTGCCAGCATGCGAAACAGGATCCAAGAGACCCAGTACTTC
d_call: -; clone_size: many; j_call: TRBJ2-7; v_call: TRBV7-9; cdr3_aa: CASSSPKGSTYEQYF; cdr3_nt: TGTGCCAGCAGCTCTCCGAAGGGCAGTACCTACGAGCAGTACTTC